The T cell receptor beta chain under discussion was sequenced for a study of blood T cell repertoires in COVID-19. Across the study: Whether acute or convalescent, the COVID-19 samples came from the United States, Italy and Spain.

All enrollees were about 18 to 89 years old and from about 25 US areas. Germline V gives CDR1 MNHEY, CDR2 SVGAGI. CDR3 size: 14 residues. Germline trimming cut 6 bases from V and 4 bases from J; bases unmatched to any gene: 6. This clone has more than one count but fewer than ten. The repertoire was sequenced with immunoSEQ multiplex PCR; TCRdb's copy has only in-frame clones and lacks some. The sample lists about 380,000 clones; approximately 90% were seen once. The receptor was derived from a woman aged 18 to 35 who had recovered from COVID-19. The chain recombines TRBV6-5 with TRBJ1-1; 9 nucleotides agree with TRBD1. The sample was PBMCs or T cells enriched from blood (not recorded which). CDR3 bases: TGTGCCAGCAGAATGGGACAGGGTGTCACTGAAGCTTTCTTT. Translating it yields CASRMGQGVTEAFF.